This passage covers 20 T cell receptor beta chains from one sample sequenced in a study of control samples from healthy donors and cancer patients. Here immunoSEQ multiplex PCR was the method, and the copy in TCRdb shows in-frame clones only, minus some. The sample has 80,000 or so clones, around 94% seen once; the top ten hold 6% to 8%. What was sequenced was blood. The receptors stem from a woman aged 40 to 50 in good health.

This clone occurred once. The CDR3 DNA is TGTGCCAGCAGTTCCCCCGGGACAGGCGGATCGGAAAAACTGTTTTTT. Translation: CASSSPGTGGSEKLFF. J is TRBJ1-4 and V is TRBV28, with 8 bases aligning to TRBD1. J was trimmed by 8 bases and V by 4 bases; bases with no gene match: 12. Germline CDR1 MDHEN, CDR2 SYDVKM. This CDR3 spans 16 amino acids.

This sequence joins TRBV7-2 and TRBJ2-5; TRBD2 agrees at 8 bases. The CDR3 covers 15 residues. The germline V gene encodes CDR1 SGHTA and CDR2 FQGNSA. J gave up 2 bases and V 5 bases, and 7 bases lay outside the gene matches. Written as DNA, the CDR3 is TGTGCCAGCAGCCCGGGGGGGGGTCCACAAGAGACCCAGTACTTC. Its protein product is CASSPGGGPQETQYF.

This clone came up once. The chain carries TRBV15 and TRBJ1-4; D unresolved. Germline V gene lookup returns CDR1 LNHNV and CDR2 YYDKDF (reference sequence). The germline V and J ends were trimmed by 0 bases and 8 bases, with 7 bases remaining between them. This CDR3 has 13 amino acids. Here the CDR3 reads CATSRDMREKLFF. The CDR3 nucleotides read TGTGCCACCAGCAGAGATATGAGAGAAAAACTGTTTTTT.

V usage is TRBV18 and J usage is TRBJ1-1; 7 positions match TRBD1. This CDR3 has 15 amino acids. Germline assignment: CDR1 KGHSH and CDR2 LQKENI. J lost 3 bases, V lost 0 bases, and 4 bases had no gene match. CDR3 amino acids: CASSPPRGRDTEAFF. CDR3 nucleotide sequence: TGTGCCAGCTCACCACCGAGGGGGCGGGACACTGAAGCTTTCTTT. The full variable domain, in which reference TRBV18 and TRBJ1-1 provide the parts outside the CDR3, is NAGVMQNPRHLVRRRGQEARLRCSPMKGHSHVYWYRQLPEEGLKFMVYLQKENIIDESGMPKERFSAEFPKEGPSILRIQQVVRGDSAAYFCASSPPRGRDTEAFFGQGTRLTVV.

The CDR3 DNA reads as TGTGCCACCAGTGAAGGACCCAACTATGGCTACACCTTC. Encoded protein: CATSEGPNYGYTF. The rearrangement links TRBV24-1 to TRBJ1-2; D is uncertain. The germline V gene has CDR1 KGHDR and CDR2 SFDVKD. This CDR3 is 13 amino acids long. Trimming pared 4 bases from V and 2 bases from J, leaving 7 bases between.

The chain joins TRBV29-1 to TRBJ1-3; TRBD1 agrees at 7 bases. CDR3 length equals 15 residues. The J segment lost 3 bases and the V segment lost 5 bases, leaving 10 bases of the junction unmatched. The germline CDR1 and CDR2 sequences are SQVTM and ANQGSEA. This chain's CDR3 is CSVPGGGGVGNTIYF. Here the CDR3 DNA reads TGCAGCGTTCCAGGGGGAGGGGGCGTTGGAAACACCATATATTTT.

This chain links TRBV7-3 with TRBJ1-2; D not certain. Germline V lookup: CDR1 SGHTA, CDR2 FQGTGA. The V end lost 5 bases, the J end lost 0 bases, and 13 bases lay between the germline ends. The CDR3 has 15 residues. The CDR3: CASSPTLRTNYGYTF. The CDR3 DNA follows: TGTGCCAGCAGCCCCACCCTCAGAACTAACTATGGCTACACCTTC. Full variable domain (missing parts from reference TRBV7-3 and TRBJ1-2): GAGVSQTPSNKVTEKGKYVELRCDPISGHTALYWYRQSLGQGPEFLIYFQGTGAADDSGLPNDRFFAVRPEGSVSTLKIQRTERGDSAVYLCASSPTLRTNYGYTFGSGTRLTVV.

The chain joins TRBV6-5 to TRBJ1-5; D gene ambiguous. The CDR3 consists of 15 residues. Trimming removed 5 bases at V and 0 bases at J, with 11 bases between. CDR1 is MNHEY, CDR2 SVGAGI, per germline. CDR3 loop: CASSPTPYSNQPQHF. The CDR3 nucleotides read TGTGCCAGCAGTCCCACACCGTATAGCAATCAGCCCCAGCATTTT.

The chain combines TRBV4-1 with TRBJ1-4, with D hard to call. V was cut by 5 bases and J by 4 bases, with 26 bases left in between. Per the germline V gene, CDR1 is MGHRA and CDR2 is YSYEKL. This CDR3 has 19 residues. Written as DNA, the CDR3 is TGCGCCAGCAGCGAAGCGCCGCCGGGAAGGACGGCGATTAATGAAAAACTGTTTTTT. Its translation is CASSEAPPGRTAINEKLFF.

The CDR3 sequence is CASSKTGSGTGELFF. CDR3 nucleotides: TGTGCCAGCAGTAAGACAGGGAGCGGCACCGGGGAGCTGTTTTTT. The V gene is TRBV6-5, the J gene TRBJ2-2, with TRBD1 identical over 7 bases. CDR1 and CDR2 from the germline V gene are MNHEY and SVGAGI. V was pared by 5 bases and J by 4 bases, with 7 bases of the junction left unmatched. The CDR3 is made up of 15 amino acids.

This rearrangement joins TRBV7-2 to TRBJ1-6; 9 bases match TRBD1. Germline values: CDR1 SGHTA, CDR2 FQGNSA. This CDR3 has 14 amino acids. The junction had 8 bases not matched to a gene; V was cut back by 7 bases and J by 10 bases. The CDR3 sequence: CASNQGQGGSPLHF. In DNA form, the CDR3 reads TGTGCCAGCAACCAGGGACAGGGTGGGTCACCCCTCCACTTT.

The V and J genes are TRBV7-9 and TRBJ1-1; D remains unclear. Trimming cost V 0 bases and J 1 base, with 3 bases left between them. The CDR3 is 13 amino acids. Germline V gene data show CDR1 as SEHNR and CDR2 as FQNEAQ (reference sequence). The CDR3 DNA reads TGTGCCAGCAGCTTAGCTGGGAACACTGAAGCTTTCTTT. It specifies CASSLAGNTEAFF. The full variable domain, with the rest looked up from reference TRBV7-9 and TRBJ1-1, is DTGVSQNPRHKITKRGQNVTFRCDPISEHNRLYWYRQTLGQGPEFLTYFQNEAQLEKSRLLSDRFSAERPKGSFSTLEIQRTEQGDSAMYLCASSLAGNTEAFFGQGTRLTVV.

The chain links TRBV7-6 to TRBJ2-3; 12 nucleotides agree with TRBD2. Per germline, CDR1 SGHVS and CDR2 FNYEAQ. The CDR3 loop spans 15 amino acids. V dropped 6 bases and J dropped 4; count of bases not matched to a gene: 5. The CDR3 spells CASRRTSGGPDTQYF. CDR3 coding DNA: TGTGCCAGCAGGCGAACTAGCGGGGGGCCAGATACGCAGTATTTT.

The CDR3 sequence is CASSLLPGGANTGELFF. CDR3 coding DNA: TGTGCCAGCAGCTTACTCCCCGGGGGGGCGAACACCGGGGAGCTGTTTTTT. V gene TRBV7-3 combines with J gene TRBJ2-2, with 8 positions matching TRBD2. The ends lost 2 bases at V and 0 bases at J; junction bases unmatched: 5. Germline loops: CDR1 SGHTA, CDR2 FQGTGA. The CDR3 extends over 17 amino acids.

The chain uses TRBV18 and TRBJ1-1; D gene unclear. The CDR3 extends over 13 amino acids. From germline, CDR1 is KGHSH and CDR2 LQKENI. Trimming pared 5 bases from V and 2 bases from J, leaving 9 bases between. This CDR3 reads CASSTTDNTEAFF. Here the CDR3 DNA reads TGTGCCAGCTCAACCACAGATAACACTGAAGCTTTCTTT.

The V call is TRBV6-1, the J call TRBJ2-1, with D tentatively TRBD2 (5 bases). The CDR3 covers 13 residues. Trimming shortened V by 1 base and J by 6 bases, and 7 bases separated the two germline ends. The germline V gene encodes CDR1 MNHNS and CDR2 SASEGT. Here the CDR3 reads CASSEDRGNEQFF. The CDR3 nucleotides are TGTGCCAGCAGTGAAGACCGGGGCAATGAGCAGTTCTTC.

This clone was detected a few times. This chain uses TRBV27 with TRBJ1-5, with 9 positions matching TRBD1. Germline CDR1 and CDR2: MNHEY and SMNVEV (reference sequence). This CDR3 comprises 15 residues. J gave up 5 bases and V 4 bases, and 6 bases lay outside the gene matches. The CDR3 spells CASSSSGQGHQPQHF. DNA for the CDR3: TGTGCCAGCAGTTCGTCGGGACAGGGCCATCAGCCCCAGCATTTT.

The chain is built from TRBV6-4 and TRBJ2-2, with 9 bases aligning to TRBD2. In germline, CDR1 is MRHNA, CDR2 SNTAGT. The V segment lost 6 bases and the J segment 6 bases; nucleotides outside the gene matches: 8. The CDR3 is 15 residues long. Here the CDR3 reads CASSPGGGASGELFF. The DNA for the CDR3 is TGTGCCAGCAGCCCAGGCGGGGGGGCCTCCGGGGAGCTGTTTTTT.

The V and J genes are TRBV28 and TRBJ1-1; perhaps TRBD1 as D (6 bases). V was shortened by 3 bases and J by 4 bases, with 12 bases between the two germline ends. The CDR3 contains 14 residues. Germline assignment: CDR1 MDHEN and CDR2 SYDVKM. CDR3 amino acids: CASSFRGARTEAFF. In DNA, the CDR3 is TGTGCCAGCAGTTTTCGGGGGGCCCGCACTGAAGCTTTCTTT.

The chain has TRBV28 and TRBJ2-4; 8 positions agree with TRBD2. The CDR3 totals 15 residues. V lost 5 bases, J lost 1 base, and 4 bases stayed unmatched. Germline V gene data show CDR1 as MDHEN and CDR2 as SYDVKM. This CDR3 is CASSTSGIAKNIQYF. For the CDR3, the DNA is TGTGCCAGCAGTACTAGCGGAATTGCCAAAAACATTCAGTACTTC.